Below are 20 T cell receptor beta chains sequenced from a single sample in a study of PD-L1 blockade in urothelial cancer. Specified time point: pretreatment peripheral blood. This table comes from immunoSEQ multiplex PCR, and its TCRdb copy is limited to in-frame clones, with some not included. This table has approximately 56,000 clones, 85% appearing once. Sequences were derived from PBMCs, sampled around atezolizumab (anti-PD-L1) treatment. The origin of the receptors is a man aged 65 to 79 with urothelial cancer.

This chain links TRBV30 with TRBJ1-4, with 9 nucleotides matching TRBD1. Germline CDR1 GTSNPN, CDR2 SVGIG (reference sequence). Unmatched junction bases numbered 5, after V lost 2 bases and J lost 4 bases. The CDR3 has 15 amino acids. The CDR3 DNA reads TGTGCCTGGAGTAAAGGACAGGGGAGTAATGAAAAACTGTTTTTT. Amino acids: CAWSKGQGSNEKLFF. Variable domain in full (rest from reference TRBV30 and TRBJ1-4): SQTIHQWPATLVQPVGSPLSLECTVEGTSNPNLYWYRQAAGRGLQLLFYSVGIGQISSEVPQNLSASRPQDRQFILSSKKLLLSDSGFYLCAWSKGQGSNEKLFFGSGTQLSVL.

V and J are TRBV6-1 and TRBJ2-4; 8 bases fit TRBD1. V shed 7 bases, J shed 5 bases, and the junction held 10 bases outside the gene matches. Germline lookup yields CDR1 MNHNS and CDR2 SASEGT. This CDR3 comprises 15 residues. CDR3 sequence (DNA): TGTGCCAGCAATGACCGGGACAGGCCTCAAAACATTCAGTACTTC. Its translation: CASNDRDRPQNIQYF.

This clone was seen a single time. The chain couples TRBV28 to TRBJ2-2; D might be TRBD1 (5 bases). V dropped 4 bases and J dropped 8 bases, with 8 bases sitting between them. This CDR3 region has 12 residues. Germline values: CDR1 MDHEN, CDR2 SYDVKM. The CDR3 DNA follows: TGTGCCAGCAGTTCCTGGACAGGGGAGCTGTTTTTT. It yields the protein CASSSWTGELFF. The whole variable domain, remainder taken from reference TRBV28 and TRBJ2-2, is DVKVTQSSRYLVKRTGEKVFLECVQDMDHENMFWYRQDPGLGLRLIYFSYDVKMKEKGDIPEGYSVSREKKERFSLILESASTNQTSMYLCASSSWTGELFFGEGSRLTVL.

The chain combines TRBV7-3 with TRBJ2-2; TRBD1 might be the D (6 bases). Per germline, CDR1 SGHTA and CDR2 FQGTGA. The CDR3 has 13 amino acids. Trimming took off 4 bases at V and 3 bases at J, with 6 bases between the two ends. The DNA for the CDR3 is TGTGCCAGCAGCTACAGGGACACCGGGGAGCTGTTTTTT. Residues: CASSYRDTGELFF.

The chain uses TRBV5-6 and TRBJ2-1; D not certain. Trimming pared 0 bases from V and 0 bases from J, leaving 10 bases between. Looked up from germline, CDR1 is SGHDT and CDR2 is YYEEEE. CDR3 length: 16 residues. Written as DNA, the CDR3 is TGTGCCAGCAGCTTGGCCTCGTACAGCTCCTACAATGAGCAGTTCTTC. Its protein is CASSLASYSSYNEQFF.

This clone was seen once. The chain is built from TRBV19 and TRBJ1-6; TRBD1 matches at 7 bases. CDR1 LNHDA and CDR2 SQIVND come from the germline V gene (reference sequence). Unmatched junction bases numbered 9, after V lost 7 bases and J lost 6 bases. The length of the CDR3 is 15 residues. CDR3 nucleotide sequence: TGTGCCAGTACCATCGGACAGGCATCTAATTCACCCCTCCACTTT. Amino acid sequence: CASTIGQASNSPLHF.

Comments on this clone: The same CDR3 also results from other DNA sequences found in this sample. This chain links TRBV7-8 with TRBJ2-7; tentative D call: TRBD1 (6 bases). CDR1 and CDR2 from the germline V gene are SGHVS and FQNEAQ. The CDR3 runs to 20 residues. V lost 4 bases and J lost 0, with 28 bases in between. The CDR3: CASSSELGHLQPGSSYEQYF. For the CDR3, the DNA is TGTGCCAGCAGCTCTGAGCTGGGACATTTACAACCGGGGTCCTCCTACGAGCAGTACTTC.

The chain uses TRBV18 and TRBJ2-3; TRBD1 agrees at 9 bases. Losses at the gene ends were 3 bases for V and 6 bases for J; bases not matched to a gene: 7. The CDR3 length is 15 residues. Germline assignment: CDR1 KGHSH and CDR2 LQKENI. CDR3 in DNA: TGTGCCAGCTCACCCCCGGGACAGGGTGGTGATACGCAGTATTTT. Translating gives CASSPPGQGGDTQYF. Together with reference TRBV18 and TRBJ2-3, the CDR3 gives the full variable domain: NAGVMQNPRHLVRRRGQEARLRCSPMKGHSHVYWYRQLPEEGLKFMVYLQKENIIDESGMPKERFSAEFPKEGPSILRIQQVVRGDSAAYFCASSPPGQGGDTQYFGPGTRLTVL.

In this sample, this clone turned up a few times. The chain is built from TRBV5-1 and TRBJ2-3; 12 positions match TRBD2. The CDR3 contains 15 residues. Germline V gene data show CDR1 as SGHRS and CDR2 as YFSETQ. J lost 1 base, V lost 7 bases, and 4 bases had no gene match. CDR3 DNA: TGCGCCAGCCGGGCTAGCGGGGGGGGCACAGATACGCAGTATTTT. Encoded protein: CASRASGGGTDTQYF.

This chain's CDR3 is CSVRTGVANEKLFF. DNA for the CDR3: TGCAGCGTGCGGACAGGGGTTGCTAATGAAAAACTGTTTTTT. V usage is TRBV29-1 and J usage is TRBJ1-4; 9 bases are shared with TRBD1. The CDR3 length is 14 residues. Germline CDR1 and CDR2: SQVTM and ANQGSEA. V dropped 6 bases and J dropped 3; count of bases not matched to a gene: 5.

The chain recombines TRBV4-2 with TRBJ1-5; D is possibly TRBD1 (5 bases). With 4 bases removed from V and 2 bases from J, the gap between germline ends came to 21 bases. CDR1 and CDR2 (germline): LGHNA, YNFKEQ. The CDR3 consists of 18 residues. The CDR3 loop reads CASSPGPTGPGGNQPQHF. The CDR3, as DNA: TGTGCCAGCAGCCCCGGCCCCACAGGCCCCGGTGGCAATCAGCCCCAGCATTTT.

The V gene is TRBV4-1, the J gene TRBJ2-1; 10 bases are a match to TRBD2. Unmatched junction bases numbered 6, after V lost 1 base and J lost 6 bases. CDR3 length: 16 residues. In germline, CDR1 is MGHRA, CDR2 YSYEKL. The CDR3 sequence: CASSQGELAGFNEQFF. DNA for the CDR3: TGCGCCAGCAGCCAAGGGGAACTAGCGGGATTCAATGAGCAGTTCTTC.

The chain joins TRBV9 to TRBJ2-1, with D possibly TRBD2 on 6 matching bases. V was shortened by 0 bases and J by 0 bases, with 10 bases between the two germline ends. Germline assignment: CDR1 SGDLS and CDR2 YYNGEE. The CDR3 has 16 residues. CDR3 in amino acids: CASSVVGGVSYNEQFF. The CDR3 DNA reads as TGTGCCAGCAGCGTAGTCGGGGGAGTCTCCTACAATGAGCAGTTCTTC.

This chain connects TRBV6-5 to TRBJ1-2; a possible D gene is TRBD1 (5 bases). Germline CDR1 is MNHEY and CDR2 is SVGAGI. This CDR3 is built from 14 residues. V lost 2 bases and J lost 4, with 11 bases in between. As DNA, the CDR3 is TGTGCCAGCAGTTACAAAGGTCAGGGCTATGGCTACACCTTC. Amino acid sequence: CASSYKGQGYGYTF.

The rearrangement joins TRBV6-1 to TRBJ2-1, with D possibly matching TRBD2 (6 bases). The ends were cut back, 0 bases at V and 4 bases at J, with 13 bases in the middle. The CDR3 runs to 16 residues. The V gene's germline CDR1 is MNHNS and CDR2 SASEGT. The CDR3: CASSEALIGGYNEQFF. CDR3 in DNA: TGTGCCAGCAGTGAAGCGCTTATCGGGGGTTACAATGAGCAGTTCTTC.

This clone came up once. The CDR3 is CASSQQLVSSYEQYF. The CDR3 nucleotides are TGTGCCAGCAGCCAACAACTAGTAAGCTCCTACGAGCAGTACTTC. The chain combines TRBV4-2 with TRBJ2-7, with D perhaps TRBD2 (5 bases). The CDR3 totals 15 residues. Trimming took off 2 bases at V and 0 bases at J, with 11 bases between the two ends. Looked up from germline, CDR1 is LGHNA and CDR2 is YNFKEQ.

V usage is TRBV28 and J usage is TRBJ1-2; the match to TRBD1 covers 9 bases. There are 15 residues in the CDR3. Unmatched junction bases numbered 8, after V lost 6 bases and J lost 3 bases. Germline CDR1 reads MDHEN; CDR2 reads SYDVKM. This chain's CDR3 is CASSRPGQGYYGYTF. CDR3 DNA: TGTGCCAGCAGCCGACCGGGACAGGGTTACTATGGCTACACCTTC.

As for this clone: The junction differs from germline at one of its ends, possibly a read error. The CDR3 DNA reads as TGTGCCAGCAGTCCTCATAACAACGGGGAGCTGTTTTTT. Amino acids: CASSPHNNGELFF. V usage is TRBV27 and J usage is TRBJ2-2; no reliable D call. Germline V gene lookup returns CDR1 MNHEY and CDR2 SMNVEV (reference sequence). CDR3 length equals 13 residues.

In its sample, this clone was seen once. V usage is TRBV21-1 and J usage is TRBJ2-1; the D call in the table, TRBD2, was not verified against the DNA. TRBV21-1 is recorded as a pseudogene. The length of the CDR3 is 17 residues. CDR3 protein: CASSRGSSGRFHNEQFF. The CDR3 region has the DNA TGTGCCAGCAGCAGAGGATCTAGCGGGAGATTCCACAATGAGCAGTTCTTC.

The chain has TRBV10-3 and TRBJ1-3; D is ambiguous. CDR3 length: 13 amino acids. Trimming stripped 0 bases from V and 8 bases from J, with 8 bases between. Germline V CDR1 and CDR2: ENHRY, SYGVKD. CDR3 sequence (DNA): TGTGCCATCAGTGAGTCGCCGCGGGACACCATATATTTT. This gives the protein CAISESPRDTIYF.